In its sample, the clone carrying this T cell receptor (beta chain) was seen many times. The target antigen is unknown. Trimming shortened V by 4 bases and J by 5 bases, and 12 bases separated the two germline ends. The germline gives CDR1 SGHRS, CDR2 YFSETQ. The CDR3 length is 13 residues. The data originate from a study of human T cells and chemical hapten exposure. Overall study context: Small pooled library volume differences mainly caused per-sample TCR yield variation.

Study-wide points: Controls formed significantly fewer large CDR3 similarity clusters than expanded TCRs did.

Time point defined: patch test 1, 2 weeks after DPC sensitization. Treatment described: therapeutic diphenylcyclopropenone sensitization with weekly scalp DPC. TCRdb re-called the RACE reads through MiXCR, storing one row per CDR3 protein. The repertoire holds 75,000 to 95,000 distinct CDR3 sequences, with 10% to 15% as singletons. The chain uses TRBV5-1 and TRBJ1-1; TRBD1 is a possible D gene (6 bases). This receptor was obtained from a woman aged 60 to 75 with alopecia areata. Some clones in this sample may be carry-over from other donors' samples. The sample in question was whole blood, obtained in connection with sensitization to the hapten diphenylcyclopropenone (DPC). The CDR3 region has the DNA TGCGCCAGCAGCGGTGGGGGCGATACTGAAGCTTTCTTT. Its translation is CASSGGGDTEAFF.